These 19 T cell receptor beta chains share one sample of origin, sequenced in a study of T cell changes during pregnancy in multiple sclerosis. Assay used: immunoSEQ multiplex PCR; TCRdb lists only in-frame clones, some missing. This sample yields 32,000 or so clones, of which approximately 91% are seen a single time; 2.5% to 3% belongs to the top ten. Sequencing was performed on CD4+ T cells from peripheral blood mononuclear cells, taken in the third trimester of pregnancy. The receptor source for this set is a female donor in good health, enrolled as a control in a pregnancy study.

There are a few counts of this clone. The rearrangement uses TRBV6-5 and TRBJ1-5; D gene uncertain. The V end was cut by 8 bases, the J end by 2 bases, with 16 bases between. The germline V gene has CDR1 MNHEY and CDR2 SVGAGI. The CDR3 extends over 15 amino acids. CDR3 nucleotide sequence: TGTGCCAGCTGGCCCGCCGGCGGGGGCAATCAGCCCCAGCATTTT. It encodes CASWPAGGGNQPQHF.

CDR3 sequence reads: CASSLEQFNEQFF. For the CDR3, the DNA is TGTGCCAGCAGCTTAGAACAGTTCAATGAGCAGTTCTTC. The chain recombines TRBV11-3 with TRBJ2-1; D not resolved. CDR1 is SGHNT, CDR2 YENEEA, per germline. The CDR3 is 13 amino acids. Trimming cost V 0 bases and J 6 bases, with 6 bases left between them.

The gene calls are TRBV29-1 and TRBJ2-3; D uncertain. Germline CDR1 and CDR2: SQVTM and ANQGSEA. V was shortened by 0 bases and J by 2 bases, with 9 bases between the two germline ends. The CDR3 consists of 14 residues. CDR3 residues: CSVEEARNTDTQYF. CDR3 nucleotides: TGCAGCGTTGAAGAGGCCAGAAACACAGATACGCAGTATTTT.

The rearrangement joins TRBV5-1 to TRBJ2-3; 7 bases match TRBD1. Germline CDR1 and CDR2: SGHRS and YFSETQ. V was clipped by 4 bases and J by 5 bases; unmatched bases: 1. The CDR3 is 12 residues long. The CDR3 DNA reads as TGCGCCAGCAGCCGGGACAGAGATACGCAGTATTTT. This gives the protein CASSRDRDTQYF.

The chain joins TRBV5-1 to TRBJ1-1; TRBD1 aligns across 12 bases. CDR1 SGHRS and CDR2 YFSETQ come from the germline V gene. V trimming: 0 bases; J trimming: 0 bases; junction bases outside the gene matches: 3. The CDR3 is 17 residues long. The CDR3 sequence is CASSLGDRGLVNTEAFF. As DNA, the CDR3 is TGCGCCAGCAGCTTGGGGGACAGGGGGCTCGTGAACACTGAAGCTTTCTTT.

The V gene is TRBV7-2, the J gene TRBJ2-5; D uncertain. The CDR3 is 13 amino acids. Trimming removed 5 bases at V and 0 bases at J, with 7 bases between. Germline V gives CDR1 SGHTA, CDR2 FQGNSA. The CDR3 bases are TGTGCCAGCAGCGTCGGAGACCAAGAGACCCAGTACTTC. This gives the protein CASSVGDQETQYF.

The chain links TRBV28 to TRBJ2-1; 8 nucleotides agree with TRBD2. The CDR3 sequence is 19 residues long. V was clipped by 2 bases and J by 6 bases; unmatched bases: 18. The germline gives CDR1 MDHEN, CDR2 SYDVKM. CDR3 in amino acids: CASSLRLAGTGGDSNEQFF. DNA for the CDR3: TGTGCCAGCAGTTTAAGGCTAGCGGGCACGGGAGGGGATTCCAATGAGCAGTTCTTC.

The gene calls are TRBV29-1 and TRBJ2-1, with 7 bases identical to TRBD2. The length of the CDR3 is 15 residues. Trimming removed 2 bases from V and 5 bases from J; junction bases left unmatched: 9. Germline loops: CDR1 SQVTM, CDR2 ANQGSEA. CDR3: CSVESIGTINNEQFF. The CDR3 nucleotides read TGCAGCGTTGAATCGATAGGGACTATCAACAATGAGCAGTTCTTC.

DNA for the CDR3: TGTGCCAGCCTACCGGGGGGGAATCAGCCCCAGCATTTT. Translated, it gives CASLPGGNQPQHF. J is TRBJ1-5 and V is TRBV28; D is possibly TRBD1 (5 bases). The CDR3 is 13 residues long. The germline V gene has CDR1 MDHEN and CDR2 SYDVKM. With 8 bases removed from V and 4 bases from J, the gap between germline ends came to 12 bases.

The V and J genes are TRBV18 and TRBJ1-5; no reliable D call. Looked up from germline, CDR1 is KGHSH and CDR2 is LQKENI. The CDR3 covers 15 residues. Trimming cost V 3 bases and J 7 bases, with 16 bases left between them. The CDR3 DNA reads TGTGCCAGCTCACCGGCCGCAGCGGCCGGGCAGCCCCAGCATTTT. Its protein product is CASSPAAAAGQPQHF.

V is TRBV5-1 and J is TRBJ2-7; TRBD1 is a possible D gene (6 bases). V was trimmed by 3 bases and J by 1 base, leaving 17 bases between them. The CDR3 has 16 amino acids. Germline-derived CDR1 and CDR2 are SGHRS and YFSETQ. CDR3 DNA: TGCGCCAGCAGCTGGGACACCGGTGGGATATCCTACGAGCAGTACTTC. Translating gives CASSWDTGGISYEQYF.

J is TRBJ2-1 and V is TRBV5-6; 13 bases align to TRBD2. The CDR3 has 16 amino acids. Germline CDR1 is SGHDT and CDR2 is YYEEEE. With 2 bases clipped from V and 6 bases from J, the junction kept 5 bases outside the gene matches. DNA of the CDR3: TGTGCCAGCAGCTTCCGGGGACTAGCGGGATTCAATGAGCAGTTCTTC. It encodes CASSFRGLAGFNEQFF.

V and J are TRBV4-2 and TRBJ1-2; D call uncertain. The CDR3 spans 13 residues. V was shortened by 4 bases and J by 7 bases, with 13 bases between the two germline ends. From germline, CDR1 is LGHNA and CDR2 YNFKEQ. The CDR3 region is CASSPSDSGGYTF. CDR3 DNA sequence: TGTGCCAGCAGCCCATCTGATTCGGGTGGCTACACCTTC.

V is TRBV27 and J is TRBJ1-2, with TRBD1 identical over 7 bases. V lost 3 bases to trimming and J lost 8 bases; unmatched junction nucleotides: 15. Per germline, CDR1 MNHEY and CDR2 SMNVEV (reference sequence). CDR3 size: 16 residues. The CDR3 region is CASSFGGTVGARGYTF. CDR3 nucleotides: TGTGCCAGCAGTTTTGGGGGGACAGTAGGGGCTAGAGGCTACACCTTC.

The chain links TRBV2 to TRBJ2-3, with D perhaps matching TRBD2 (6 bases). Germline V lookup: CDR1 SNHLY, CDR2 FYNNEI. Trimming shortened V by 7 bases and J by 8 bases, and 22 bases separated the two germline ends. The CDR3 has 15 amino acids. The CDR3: CASKPPLAHGGTQYF. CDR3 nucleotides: TGTGCCAGCAAACCCCCTCTAGCGCATGGGGGTACGCAGTATTTT. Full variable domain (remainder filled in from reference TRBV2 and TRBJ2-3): EPEVTQTPSHQVTQMGQEVILRCVPISNHLYFYWYRQILGQKVEFLVSFYNNEISEKSEIFDDQFSVERPDGSNFTLKIRSTKLEDSAMYFCASKPPLAHGGTQYFGPGTRLTVL.

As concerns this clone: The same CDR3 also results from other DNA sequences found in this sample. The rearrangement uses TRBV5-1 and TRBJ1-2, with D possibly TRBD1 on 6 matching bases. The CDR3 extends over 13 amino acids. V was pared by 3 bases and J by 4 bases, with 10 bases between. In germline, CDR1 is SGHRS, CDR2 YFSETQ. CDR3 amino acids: CASSSTGTYGYTF. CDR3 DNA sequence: TGCGCCAGCAGCTCCACAGGGACCTATGGCTACACCTTC.

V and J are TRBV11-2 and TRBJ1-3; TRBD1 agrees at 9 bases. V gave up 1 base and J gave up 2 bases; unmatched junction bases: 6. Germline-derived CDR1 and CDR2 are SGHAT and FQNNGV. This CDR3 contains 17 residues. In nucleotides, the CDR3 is TGTGCCAGCAGCTTAGGGGACAGGGTGAGAACTGGAAACACCATATATTTT. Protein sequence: CASSLGDRVRTGNTIYF.

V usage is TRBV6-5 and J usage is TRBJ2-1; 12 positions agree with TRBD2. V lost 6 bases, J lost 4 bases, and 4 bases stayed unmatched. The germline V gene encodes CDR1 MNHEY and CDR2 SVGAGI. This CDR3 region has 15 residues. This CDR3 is CASSNGLAGYNEQFF. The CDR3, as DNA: TGTGCCAGCAGCAACGGACTAGCGGGGTACAATGAGCAGTTCTTC.

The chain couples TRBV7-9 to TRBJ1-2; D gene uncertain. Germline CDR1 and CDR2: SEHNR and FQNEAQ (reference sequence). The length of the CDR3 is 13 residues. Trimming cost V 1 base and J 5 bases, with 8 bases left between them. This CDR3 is CASSLDRPYGYTF. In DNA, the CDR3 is TGTGCCAGCAGCTTAGACAGACCGTATGGCTACACCTTC.